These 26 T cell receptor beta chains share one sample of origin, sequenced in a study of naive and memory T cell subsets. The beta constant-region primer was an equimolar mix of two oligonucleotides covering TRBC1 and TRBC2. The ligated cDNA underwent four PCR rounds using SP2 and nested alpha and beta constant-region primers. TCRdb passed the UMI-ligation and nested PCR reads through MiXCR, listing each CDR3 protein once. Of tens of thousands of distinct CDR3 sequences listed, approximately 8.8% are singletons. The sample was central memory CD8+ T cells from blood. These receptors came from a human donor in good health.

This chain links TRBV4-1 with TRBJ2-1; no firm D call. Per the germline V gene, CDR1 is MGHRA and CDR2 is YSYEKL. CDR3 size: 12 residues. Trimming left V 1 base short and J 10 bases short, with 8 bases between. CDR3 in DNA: TGCGCCAGCAGCCAAGTGTCCGGGGAGCAGTTCTTC. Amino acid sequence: CASSQVSGEQFF.

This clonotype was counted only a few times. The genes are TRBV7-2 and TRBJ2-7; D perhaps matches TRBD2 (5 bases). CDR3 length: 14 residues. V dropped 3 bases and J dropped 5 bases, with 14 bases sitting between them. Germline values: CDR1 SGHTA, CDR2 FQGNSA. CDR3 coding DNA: TGTGCCAGCAGCTTCGGTTATAGCGCTGACGAGCAGTACTTC. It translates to CASSFGYSADEQYF.

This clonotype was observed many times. This CDR3 reads CASGPGVTEAFF. CDR3 nucleotide sequence: TGTGCCAGCGGCCCCGGGGTCACTGAAGCTTTCTTT. The chain couples TRBV12-3 or TRBV12-4 to TRBJ1-1; D not certain. Trimming removed 8 bases from V and 4 bases from J, with 11 bases in between. This CDR3 contains 12 residues.

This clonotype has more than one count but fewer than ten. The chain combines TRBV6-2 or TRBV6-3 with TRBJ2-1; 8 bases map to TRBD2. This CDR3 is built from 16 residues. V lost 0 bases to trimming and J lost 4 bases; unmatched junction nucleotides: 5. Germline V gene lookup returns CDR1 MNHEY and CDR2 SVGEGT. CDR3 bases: TGTGCCAGCAGTTACTCAATCCAGCGGGAGTACAATGAGCAGTTCTTC. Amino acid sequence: CASSYSIQREYNEQFF.

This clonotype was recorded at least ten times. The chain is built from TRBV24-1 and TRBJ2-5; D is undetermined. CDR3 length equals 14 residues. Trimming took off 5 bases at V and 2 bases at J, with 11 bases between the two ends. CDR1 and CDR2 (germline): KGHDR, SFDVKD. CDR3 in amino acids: CATSAVLYQETQYF. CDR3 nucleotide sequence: TGTGCCACCAGTGCGGTGCTTTATCAAGAGACCCAGTACTTC.

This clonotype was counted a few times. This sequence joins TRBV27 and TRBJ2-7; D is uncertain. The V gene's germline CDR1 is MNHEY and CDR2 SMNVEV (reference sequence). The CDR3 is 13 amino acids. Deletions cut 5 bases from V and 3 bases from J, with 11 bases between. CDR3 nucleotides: TGTGCCAGCAGTCCCGGACCTGGCTACGAGCAGTACTTC. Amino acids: CASSPGPGYEQYF.

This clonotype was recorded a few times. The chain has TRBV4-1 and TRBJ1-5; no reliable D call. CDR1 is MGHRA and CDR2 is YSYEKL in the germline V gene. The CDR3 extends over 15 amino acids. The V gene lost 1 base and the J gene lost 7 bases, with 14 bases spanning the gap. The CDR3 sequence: CASSQGVGGAQPQHF. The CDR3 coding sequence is TGCGCCAGCAGCCAAGGGGTAGGTGGCGCGCAGCCCCAGCATTTT.

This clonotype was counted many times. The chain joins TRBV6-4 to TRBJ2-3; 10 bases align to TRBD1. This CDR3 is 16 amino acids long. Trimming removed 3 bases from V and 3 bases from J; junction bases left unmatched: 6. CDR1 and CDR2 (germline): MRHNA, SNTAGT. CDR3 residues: CASSEFGQGGTDTQYF. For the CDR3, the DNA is TGTGCCAGCAGTGAATTCGGACAGGGGGGGACAGATACGCAGTATTTT.

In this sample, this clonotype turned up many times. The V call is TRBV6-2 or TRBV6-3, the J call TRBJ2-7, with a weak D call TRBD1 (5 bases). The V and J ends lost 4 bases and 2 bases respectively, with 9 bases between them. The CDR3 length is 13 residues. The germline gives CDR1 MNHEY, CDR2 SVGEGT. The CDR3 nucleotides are TGTGCCAGCAGTTTTAAGGACACCTACGAGCAGTACTTC. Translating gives CASSFKDTYEQYF.

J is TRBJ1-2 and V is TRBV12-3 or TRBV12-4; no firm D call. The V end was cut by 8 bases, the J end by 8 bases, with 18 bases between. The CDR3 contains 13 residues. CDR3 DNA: TGTGCCAGCGGAGACGGCTCATCCCTCGGCTACACCTTC. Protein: CASGDGSSLGYTF.

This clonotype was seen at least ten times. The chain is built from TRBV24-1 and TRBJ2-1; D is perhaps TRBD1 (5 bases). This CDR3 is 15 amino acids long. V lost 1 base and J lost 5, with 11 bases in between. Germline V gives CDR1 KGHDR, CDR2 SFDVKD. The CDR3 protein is CATSDFSDNNNEQFF. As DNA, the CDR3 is TGTGCCACCAGTGATTTTTCGGACAACAACAATGAGCAGTTCTTC.

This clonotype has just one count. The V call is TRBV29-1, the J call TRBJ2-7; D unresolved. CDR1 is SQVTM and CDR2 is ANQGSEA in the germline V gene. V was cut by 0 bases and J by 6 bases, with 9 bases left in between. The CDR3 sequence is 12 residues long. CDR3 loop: CSVEEGWGEQYF. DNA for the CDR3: TGCAGCGTTGAAGAGGGGTGGGGCGAGCAGTACTTC.

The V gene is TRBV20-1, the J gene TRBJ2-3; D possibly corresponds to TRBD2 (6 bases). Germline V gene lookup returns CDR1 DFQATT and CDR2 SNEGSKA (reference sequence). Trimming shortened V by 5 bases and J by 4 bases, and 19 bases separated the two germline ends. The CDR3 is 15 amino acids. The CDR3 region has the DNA TGCAGTGCTGGACAACTAGCCCGGGGATCAGATACGCAGTATTTT. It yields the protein CSAGQLARGSDTQYF.

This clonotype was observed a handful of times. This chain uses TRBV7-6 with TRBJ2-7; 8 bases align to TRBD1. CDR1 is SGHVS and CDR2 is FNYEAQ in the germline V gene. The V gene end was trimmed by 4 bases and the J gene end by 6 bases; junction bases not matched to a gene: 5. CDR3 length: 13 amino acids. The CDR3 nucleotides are TGTGCCAGCAGCTCGGGACAGGTTACCGAGCAGTACTTC. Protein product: CASSSGQVTEQYF.

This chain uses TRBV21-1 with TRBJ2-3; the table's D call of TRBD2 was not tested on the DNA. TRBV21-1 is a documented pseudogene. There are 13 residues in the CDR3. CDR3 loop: CATGGAHQDTQYF. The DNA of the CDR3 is TGTGCCACTGGAGGGGCCCACCAAGATACGCAGTATTTT.

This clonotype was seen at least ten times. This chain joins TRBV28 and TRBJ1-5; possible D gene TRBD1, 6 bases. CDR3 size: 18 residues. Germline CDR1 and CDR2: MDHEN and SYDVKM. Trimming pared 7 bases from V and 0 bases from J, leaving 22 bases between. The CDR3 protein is CASIPLGGPQYSNQPQHF. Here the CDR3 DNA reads TGTGCCAGCATTCCCCTCGGGGGGCCCCAATATAGCAATCAGCCCCAGCATTTT.

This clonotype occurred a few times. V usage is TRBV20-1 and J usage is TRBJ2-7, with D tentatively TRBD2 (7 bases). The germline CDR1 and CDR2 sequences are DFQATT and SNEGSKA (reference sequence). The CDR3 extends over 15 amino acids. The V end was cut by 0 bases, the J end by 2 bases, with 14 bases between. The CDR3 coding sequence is TGCAGTGCTAGAGATGGTGGGGGGGCGACCTACGAGCAGTACTTC. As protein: CSARDGGGATYEQYF.

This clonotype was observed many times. The CDR3 loop reads CASSYEGNYEQYF. CDR3 DNA sequence: TGTGCCAGCAGTTACGAAGGGAACTACGAGCAGTACTTC. The chain employs TRBV6-6 and TRBJ2-7, with no clear D. The CDR3 is made up of 13 amino acids. Trimming took off 2 bases at V and 3 bases at J, with 8 bases between the two ends. Germline V lookup: CDR1 MNHNY, CDR2 SVGAGI (reference sequence).

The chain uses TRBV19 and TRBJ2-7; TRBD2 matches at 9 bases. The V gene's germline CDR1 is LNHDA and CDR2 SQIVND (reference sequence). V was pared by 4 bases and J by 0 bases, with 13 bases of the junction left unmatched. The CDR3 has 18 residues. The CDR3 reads CASSTRTSDESFSYEQYF. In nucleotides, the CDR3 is TGTGCCAGTAGTACCCGGACTAGCGACGAATCTTTCTCCTACGAGCAGTACTTC.

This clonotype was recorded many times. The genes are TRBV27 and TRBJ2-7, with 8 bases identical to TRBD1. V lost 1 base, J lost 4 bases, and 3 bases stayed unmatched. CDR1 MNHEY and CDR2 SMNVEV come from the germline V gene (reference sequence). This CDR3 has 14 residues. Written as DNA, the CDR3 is TGTGCCAGCAGTTTATGGGACAGGTTTTACGAGCAGTACTTC. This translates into CASSLWDRFYEQYF.

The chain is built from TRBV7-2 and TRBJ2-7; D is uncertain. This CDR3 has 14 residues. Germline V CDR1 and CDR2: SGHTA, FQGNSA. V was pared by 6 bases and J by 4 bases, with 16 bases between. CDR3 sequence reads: CASSRTGYVYEQYF. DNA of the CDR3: TGTGCCAGCAGTCGAACCGGCTATGTGTACGAGCAGTACTTC.

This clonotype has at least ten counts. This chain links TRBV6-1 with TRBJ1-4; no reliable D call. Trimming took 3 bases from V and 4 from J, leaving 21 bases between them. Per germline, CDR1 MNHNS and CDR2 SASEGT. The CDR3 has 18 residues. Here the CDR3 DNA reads TGTGCCAGCAGTGACCTGCAGGTCCCAAATTGGGGTAATGAAAAACTGTTTTTT. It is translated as CASSDLQVPNWGNEKLFF.

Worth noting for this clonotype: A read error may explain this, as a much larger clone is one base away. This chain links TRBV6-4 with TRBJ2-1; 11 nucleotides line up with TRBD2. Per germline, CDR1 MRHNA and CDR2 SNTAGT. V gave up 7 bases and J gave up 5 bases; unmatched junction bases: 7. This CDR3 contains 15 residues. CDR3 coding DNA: TGTGCCAGCAATGCAGGGACTAGCGGTGACAATGAGCAGTTCTTC. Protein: CASNAGTSGDNEQFF.

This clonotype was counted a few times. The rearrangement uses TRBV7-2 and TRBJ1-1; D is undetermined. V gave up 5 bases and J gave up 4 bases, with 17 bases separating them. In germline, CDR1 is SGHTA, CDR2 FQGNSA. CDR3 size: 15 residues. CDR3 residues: CASSPRSQGLTEAFF. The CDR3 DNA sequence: TGTGCCAGCAGCCCCAGGTCGCAAGGGCTCACTGAAGCTTTCTTT.

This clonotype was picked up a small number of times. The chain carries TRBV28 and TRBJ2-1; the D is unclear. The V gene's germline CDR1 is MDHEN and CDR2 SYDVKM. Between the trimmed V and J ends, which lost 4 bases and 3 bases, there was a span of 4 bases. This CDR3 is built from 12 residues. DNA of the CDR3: TGTGCCAGCAGTTGGAGCTACAATGAGCAGTTCTTC. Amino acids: CASSWSYNEQFF.

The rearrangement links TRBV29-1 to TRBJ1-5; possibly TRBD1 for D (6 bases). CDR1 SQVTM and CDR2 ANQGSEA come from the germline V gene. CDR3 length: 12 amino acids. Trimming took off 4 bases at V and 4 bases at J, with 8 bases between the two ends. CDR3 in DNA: TGCAGCGTTGGCCAGGGGAATCAGCCCCAGCATTTT. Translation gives CSVGQGNQPQHF.